Given below is one T cell receptor beta chain in context. Its antigen is still unknown. This sample is drawn from a study of T cells in localized non-small cell lung cancer. Taken at least 2 cm from the tumor margin, the adjacent lung showed no atypia. Broader study findings: It remains possible that heterogeneity exists, since only one tumor region was sequenced.

Trimming stripped 1 base from V and 3 bases from J, with 7 bases between. The germline gives CDR1 ENHRY, CDR2 SYGVKD. The CDR3 runs 13 residues. TCRdb's copy holds only in-frame clones and misses some; the assay was immunoSEQ multiplex PCR. The repertoire consists of approximately 2,800 clones, with around 25% occurring once and the leading ten covering 15% to 25%. The sample consisted of normal lung tissue next to the tumor, taken before any cancer treatment. The source of this sequence is a female donor at least 60 years old with stage I squamous cell lung carcinoma. This chain joins TRBV10-3 and TRBJ2-7; TRBD2 is a possible D gene (6 bases). DNA for the CDR3: TGTGCCATCAGTGAGTGGGGGGACTACGAGCAGTACTTC. It yields the protein CAISEWGDYEQYF.